This entry describes one T cell receptor (beta chain). This sample was taken from a study of metastatic and nonmetastatic thyroid tumors. Study-wide background: Thyroid patients, malignant and benign, had repertoires compared across blood and tumor or nodule tissue.

V was clipped by 4 bases and J by 11 bases, with 18 bases between them. The CDR3 loop spans 14 amino acids. In germline, CDR1 is SGHTA, CDR2 FQGNSA. TCRdb reprocessed the PCR reads using MiXCR. The sample lists over 5,000 clones; roughly 18% were seen once. Thyroid surgery took place with no prior treatment in any patient. The chain couples TRBV7-2 to TRBJ1-3; D gene uncertain. This sequence was found in a female donor with papillary thyroid cancer or a benign thyroid nodule (not recorded which). Some clones in this sample may be carry-over from other donors' samples. The sequenced sample was adjacent normal tissue. The CDR3 DNA reads as TGTGCCAGCAGCTCCCTCCGTTACTCGCGCCCCATATATTTT. Its protein is CASSSLRYSRPIYF.